Below, 19 T cell receptor beta chains from the same sample are listed, as sequenced in a study of blood T cell repertoires in COVID-19. Some clones are missing from TCRdb's copy, which holds only in-frame ones; the method was immunoSEQ multiplex PCR. This sample has under 200,000 clones, with 88% found just once. The sequenced sample consisted of peripheral blood. The source of these receptors is a man between 60 and 75 years old with acute or convalescent COVID-19.

The chain carries TRBV30 and TRBJ2-7; no reliable D call. V was clipped by 0 bases and J by 3 bases, with 6 bases between them. The V gene's germline CDR1 is GTSNPN and CDR2 SVGIG (reference sequence). The CDR3 is 12 residues long. DNA of the CDR3: TGTGCCTGGAGTGTACGCGACTACGAGCAGTACTTC. Protein sequence: CAWSVRDYEQYF. The full variable domain, completed using reference TRBV30 and TRBJ2-7, is SQTIHQWPATLVQPVGSPLSLECTVEGTSNPNLYWYRQAAGRGLQLLFYSVGIGQISSEVPQNLSASRPQDRQFILSSKKLLLSDSGFYLCAWSVRDYEQYFGPGTRLTVT.

This chain joins TRBV19 and TRBJ2-5; TRBD2 is a possible D gene (6 bases). Germline V gene data show CDR1 as LNHDA and CDR2 as SQIVND (reference sequence). V dropped 2 bases and J dropped 3 bases, with 10 bases sitting between them. The CDR3 runs 14 residues. This CDR3 reads CASSIRRGEETQYF. The CDR3 nucleotides are TGTGCCAGTAGTATAAGGCGGGGAGAAGAGACCCAGTACTTC.

This sequence joins TRBV6-5 and TRBJ1-1; D uncertain. Trimming shortened V by 6 bases and J by 0 bases, and 11 bases separated the two germline ends. Germline values: CDR1 MNHEY, CDR2 SVGAGI. The CDR3 length is 14 residues. The CDR3 loop is CASSPGWVNTEAFF. The CDR3 DNA reads TGTGCCAGCAGCCCGGGATGGGTGAACACTGAAGCTTTCTTT.

DNA of the CDR3: TGTGCCACCAGTCCCTATACGGGACAAGGAGACGAGCAGTACTTC. Translation: CATSPYTGQGDEQYF. The gene calls are TRBV24-1 and TRBJ2-7; possibly TRBD1 for D (6 bases). Germline loops: CDR1 KGHDR, CDR2 SFDVKD. The CDR3 has 15 residues. Trimming removed 6 bases from V and 5 bases from J, with 19 bases in between.

The V gene is TRBV6-2 or TRBV6-3, the J gene TRBJ2-7, with D possibly matching TRBD2 (6 bases). The CDR3 runs 13 residues. CDR1 and CDR2 (germline): MNHEY, SVGEGT. Trimming took off 3 bases at V and 4 bases at J, with 10 bases between the two ends. The CDR3 nucleotides are TGTGCCAGCAGTTATGAGCGGGTGTACGAGCAGTACGTC. Its protein product is CASSYERVYEQYV.

V usage is TRBV11-3 and J usage is TRBJ1-2; unclear D gene. The germline V gene encodes CDR1 SGHNT and CDR2 YENEEA. The V gene lost 1 base and the J gene lost 4 bases, with 16 bases spanning the gap. This CDR3 has 16 amino acids. Written as DNA, the CDR3 is TGTGCCAGCAGCTTAGGAGGTGAGGGCGAGAGCTATGGCTACACCTTC. Protein sequence: CASSLGGEGESYGYTF. The complete variable domain, with remaining parts taken from reference TRBV11-3 and TRBJ1-2, reads EAGVVQSPRYKIIEKKQPVAFWCNPISGHNTLYWYLQNLGQGPELLIRYENEEAVDDSQLPKDRFSAERLKGVDSTLKIQPAELGDSAVYLCASSLGGEGESYGYTFGSGTRLTVV.

This sequence joins TRBV11-2 and TRBJ2-5; the match to TRBD1 covers 11 bases. Germline values: CDR1 SGHAT, CDR2 FQNNGV. The V gene end was trimmed by 2 bases and the J gene end by 1 base; junction bases not matched to a gene: 6. This CDR3 comprises 17 residues. CDR3 bases: TGTGCCAGCAGCTTAAGAGGACAGGGGGCCGGCCAAGAGACCCAGTACTTC. Encoded protein: CASSLRGQGAGQETQYF.

This chain joins TRBV30 and TRBJ1-1; 9 bases map to TRBD1. The V and J ends lost 0 bases and 0 bases, in that order; junction bases with no gene match: 8. The CDR3 is made up of 17 amino acids. Looked up from germline, CDR1 is GTSNPN and CDR2 is SVGIG (reference sequence). The CDR3 reads CAWSVQDRGRMNTEAFF. DNA for the CDR3: TGTGCCTGGAGTGTACAAGACAGGGGGAGGATGAACACTGAAGCTTTCTTT.

This chain joins TRBV5-6 and TRBJ1-2; TRBD1 aligns across 11 bases. Trimming removed 5 bases from V and 5 bases from J; junction bases left unmatched: 14. Looked up from germline, CDR1 is SGHDT and CDR2 is YYEEEE. The CDR3 has 17 residues. The CDR3 reads CASRAGTGGSKIYGYTF. As DNA, the CDR3 is TGTGCCAGCAGGGCCGGGACAGGGGGTTCTAAAATTTATGGCTACACCTTC.

The chain combines TRBV19 with TRBJ2-2; unclear D gene. The CDR3 is 14 residues long. Per the germline V gene, CDR1 is LNHDA and CDR2 is SQIVND (reference sequence). Trimming stripped 7 bases from V and 1 base from J, with 10 bases between. The CDR3 DNA sequence: TGTGCCAGTATCCCCCGTGTGAACACCGGGGAGCTGTTTTTT. It encodes CASIPRVNTGELFF.

The chain links TRBV19 to TRBJ2-3, with D possibly being TRBD1 (5 bases). This CDR3 is 14 amino acids long. Trimming left V 3 bases short and J 8 bases short, with 15 bases between. CDR1 is LNHDA and CDR2 is SQIVND in the germline V gene (reference sequence). CDR3 protein: CASSMGQGAGTQYF. In DNA, the CDR3 is TGTGCCAGTAGTATGGGGCAGGGCGCAGGTACGCAGTATTTT.

The CDR3 here is CASRTTGGGQPQHF. Here the CDR3 DNA reads TGTGCCAGCAGGACAACAGGAGGGGGCCAGCCCCAGCATTTT. The chain employs TRBV6-5 and TRBJ1-5, with 7 bases identical to TRBD1. The junction had 9 bases not matched to a gene; V was cut back by 6 bases and J by 7 bases. The CDR3 consists of 14 residues. Germline lookup yields CDR1 MNHEY and CDR2 SVGAGI.

This chain connects TRBV6-5 to TRBJ2-1; D gene unclear. The germline V gene has CDR1 MNHEY and CDR2 SVGAGI. The CDR3 totals 11 residues. V was shortened by 5 bases and J by 7 bases, with 6 bases between the two germline ends. The CDR3, as DNA: TGTGCCAGCAGTAGACAAAATGAGCAGTTCTTC. Translating it yields CASSRQNEQFF.

This chain joins TRBV27 and TRBJ1-1; D not certain. In germline, CDR1 is MNHEY, CDR2 SMNVEV (reference sequence). CDR3 length: 14 residues. V dropped 0 bases and J dropped 7 bases, with 12 bases sitting between them. The CDR3 sequence is CASSLSSVGGEAFF. For the CDR3, the DNA is TGTGCCAGCAGTTTATCATCAGTGGGAGGTGAAGCTTTCTTT.

The rearrangement links TRBV18 to TRBJ2-1, with 12 positions matching TRBD2. The CDR3 length is 17 residues. J was trimmed by 1 base and V by 4 bases; bases with no gene match: 5. Germline CDR1 reads KGHSH; CDR2 reads LQKENI. The CDR3 sequence is CASSRALAGGSYNEQFF. The CDR3 DNA follows: TGTGCCAGCTCACGGGCCCTAGCGGGGGGGTCCTACAATGAGCAGTTCTTC. The variable domain in full, completed from reference TRBV18 and TRBJ2-1, reads NAGVMQNPRHLVRRRGQEARLRCSPMKGHSHVYWYRQLPEEGLKFMVYLQKENIIDESGMPKERFSAEFPKEGPSILRIQQVVRGDSAAYFCASSRALAGGSYNEQFFGPGTRLTVL.

The chain employs TRBV27 and TRBJ2-5; no reliable D call. Trimming took off 2 bases at V and 3 bases at J, with 7 bases between the two ends. CDR3 length: 13 amino acids. Looked up from germline, CDR1 is MNHEY and CDR2 is SMNVEV (reference sequence). Here the CDR3 reads CASSLLEKETQYF. The CDR3 region has the DNA TGTGCCAGCAGTTTACTAGAGAAAGAGACCCAGTACTTC.

The chain joins TRBV9 to TRBJ1-1, with TRBD1 identical over 9 bases. The length of the CDR3 is 16 residues. After removal of 0 bases from V and 0 bases from J, the junction contained 3 bases not matched to a gene. CDR1 is SGDLS, CDR2 YYNGEE, per germline. In DNA form, the CDR3 reads TGTGCCAGCAGCGTAGGCGACAGGGGGATGAACACTGAAGCTTTCTTT. This codes for CASSVGDRGMNTEAFF.

The chain links TRBV19 to TRBJ1-2; tentative D call: TRBD1 (5 bases). Germline-derived CDR1 and CDR2 are LNHDA and SQIVND (reference sequence). The V end was cut by 7 bases, the J end by 1 base, with 16 bases between. There are 15 residues in the CDR3. CDR3 protein: CASNPGGVGNYGYTF. The DNA for the CDR3 is TGTGCCAGTAACCCCGGGGGAGTCGGTAACTATGGCTACACCTTC.

This sequence joins TRBV6-5 and TRBJ1-2; D unresolved. The CDR3 extends over 14 amino acids. The V gene's germline CDR1 is MNHEY and CDR2 SVGAGI. V lost 0 bases and J 2 bases, leaving 7 bases between the germline ends. CDR3 protein: CASSYSRVNYGYTF. CDR3 sequence (DNA): TGTGCCAGCAGTTACTCGAGAGTAAACTATGGCTACACCTTC.